This entry lists 5 T cell receptor beta chains sequenced from one sample in a study of graft-versus-host responses after intestinal transplantation. No antigen has been identified for these receptors. Profiled with immunoSEQ multiplex PCR; TCRdb holds only in-frame clones, not every one. There are fewer than 95,000 clones in the sample; about 93% occur only once, and 0.49% lies in the top ten. Sequences were derived from unstimulated CD8+ T cells sorted from spleen or lymph node cells, sampled before intestinal transplant. The receptor source for this set is a human donor who received an intestinal transplant.

This chain uses TRBV15 with TRBJ1-2; D possibly corresponds to TRBD1 (5 bases). The CDR3 runs to 14 residues. CDR1 is LNHNV and CDR2 is YYDKDF in the germline V gene (reference sequence). Trimming took 3 bases from V and 5 from J, leaving 13 bases between them. CDR3 in amino acids: CATSSHRSLYGYTF. In DNA, the CDR3 is TGTGCCACCAGCAGCCACAGGAGTTTGTATGGCTACACCTTC.

A remark on this clone: At one of its ends the junction is not consistent with the germline gene, which may arise from a read error. J is TRBJ1-2 and V is TRBV6-5; no clear D. CDR3 length: 12 amino acids. Germline CDR1 reads MNHEY; CDR2 reads SVGAGI. CDR3 DNA sequence: TGTGCCACCCAGAGAGATAACTATGGCTACGCCTTC. The encoded protein is CATQRDNYGYAF.

V usage is TRBV30 and J usage is TRBJ1-1, with D tentatively TRBD1 (6 bases). This CDR3 has 15 amino acids. V lost 2 bases to trimming and J lost 6 bases, with 19 bases between them. Germline CDR1 reads GTSNPN; CDR2 reads SVGIG (reference sequence). The CDR3 sequence is CAWSSGEYLGAEAFF. Written as DNA, the CDR3 is TGTGCCTGGAGTTCAGGGGAGTATTTAGGGGCTGAAGCTTTCTTT.

V and J are TRBV6-1 and TRBJ1-1, with D perhaps matching TRBD1 (6 bases). Germline V CDR1 and CDR2: MNHNS, SASEGT. The CDR3 spans 17 residues. V lost 2 bases, J lost 1 base, and 17 bases lay in between. CDR3 nucleotide sequence: TGTGCCAGCAGTGAATGGGGGACAAACTTAGGGAACACTGAAGCTTTCTTT. This sequence encodes CASSEWGTNLGNTEAFF.

The chain employs TRBV30 and TRBJ2-7; TRBD1 aligns across 9 bases. With 3 bases clipped from V and 3 bases from J, the junction kept 12 bases outside the gene matches. Germline V gives CDR1 GTSNPN, CDR2 SVGIG (reference sequence). This CDR3 is 16 amino acids long. The CDR3 region is CAWSGSVDRGHYEQYF. CDR3 bases: TGTGCCTGGAGCGGATCTGTGGACAGGGGACACTACGAGCAGTACTTC.